These T cell receptor beta chains were read from a single sample in a study of shared clonotypes between healthy human individuals. The assay was immunoSEQ multiplex PCR, and TCRdb's table has in-frame clones only and misses some. The sample includes about 1.5 million clones, about 96% of them seen just once. The sample taken for sequencing was naive CD4+ T cells sorted from blood. Receptor source: a man aged 25-45 years in good health. Each CDR3 is given with its conserved first and last residue. Fields, in order: V gene, CDR3 length, clone size, D gene, J gene, CDR3 DNA, CDR3 protein. D genes are given only for firm matches. Clone size is stated in some rows and not others, as once, few, many or a class when expanded.

TRBV5-1,15,.,.,TRBJ2-7,TGCGCCAGCAGCTCATCGGCTAGCGCCTCCTACGAGCAGTACTTC,CASSSSASASYEQYF
TRBV12-5,18,.,TRBD1,TRBJ2-1,TGTGCTAGTGGCACAGATAGACGGGGACAGGGGAGGACTAGTGAGCAGTTCTTC,CASGTDRRGQGRTSEQFF
TRBV11-1,13,.,.,TRBJ2-5,TGTGCCAGCAGCTCGGGACTTCAAGAGACCCAGTACTTC,CASSSGLQETQYF
TRBV10-3,16,.,TRBD2,TRBJ2-7,TGTGCCATCAGTGAGTGGAGGGGGACTAGCCACCACGAGCAGTACTTC,CAISEWRGTSHHEQYF
TRBV9,15,.,.,TRBJ1-5,TGTGCCAGCAGCGTAGTAACGGGGGTGGAGCAGCCCCAGCATTTT,CASSVVTGVEQPQHF
TRBV28,15,.,.,TRBJ1-3,TGTGCCAGCAGTCTCATCCAGGGTCGTGGAAACACCATATATTTT,CASSLIQGRGNTIYF
TRBV5-6,15,.,.,TRBJ1-1,TGTGCCAGCAGCTTTTTCGACAGACAGCACACTGAAGCTTTCTTT,CASSFFDRQHTEAFF
TRBV2,13,.,TRBD1,TRBJ2-7,TGTGCCAGCGGTGGACAGGTCCTCTACGAGCAGTACTTC,CASGGQVLYEQYF
TRBV28,14,.,.,TRBJ2-6,TGTGCCAGCAGCAGGAGCTCTGGGGCCAACGTCCTGACTTTC,CASSRSSGANVLTF
TRBV27,16,.,.,TRBJ2-2,TGTGCCAGCAGTTCCCGGTTGGGGAGGGGGTTCGGGGAGCTGTTTTTT,CASSSRLGRGFGELFF
TRBV5-6,17,.,.,TRBJ2-1,TGTGCCAGCTCAGTCATAACCCGGACAAGCTCCTACAATGAGCAGTTCTTC,CASSVITRTSSYNEQFF
TRBV9,13,.,.,TRBJ2-7,TGTGCCAGCAGCGTAGATCCAGCCGTGGAGCAGTACTTC,CASSVDPAVEQYF
TRBV28,14,once,.,TRBJ1-2,TGTGCCAGCAGTTTACGGGGCCGCGACTATGGCTACACCTTC,CASSLRGRDYGYTF
TRBV9,17,.,TRBD2,TRBJ2-1,TGTGCCAGCAGCCCCCGACTAGCGGGAGGTCGGGACAATGAGCAGTTCTTC,CASSPRLAGGRDNEQFF
TRBV7-8,17,.,TRBD2,TRBJ2-1,TGTGCCAGCAGCTTAGCGCTCCTCCGGGAGGGCCTCTATGAGCAGTTCTTC,CASSLALLREGLYEQFF
TRBV7-2,16,once,.,TRBJ1-1,TGTGCCAGCAGCTTGGGACCGGACGGCATGAACACTGAAGCTTTCTTT,CASSLGPDGMNTEAFF
TRBV5-4,16,.,TRBD2,TRBJ2-7,TGTGCCAGCAGCCCGTGGGGACTAGGACCTCGACACGAGCAGTACTTC,CASSPWGLGPRHEQYF
TRBV11-3,13,.,.,TRBJ2-2,TGTGCCAGCAGCCCTAGGTTGTCCGGGGAGCTGTTTTTT,CASSPRLSGELFF
TRBV18,13,.,.,TRBJ2-7,TGTGCCAGCTCCCCGGGACTTCCCTACGAGCAGTACTTC,CASSPGLPYEQYF
TRBV2,13,.,TRBD1,TRBJ2-1,TGTGCCAGCACATTAGCCGGGACAGGGGATCGGTTCTTC,CASTLAGTGDRFF
TRBV2,12,.,.,TRBJ2-2,TGTGCCAGCAGTGAGGGGACCGGGGAGCTGTTTTTT,CASSEGTGELFF
TRBV5-6,16,.,TRBD2,TRBJ2-4,TGTGCCAGCAGCTTTCGGGGGGTAATAGCCAAAAACATTCAGTACTTC,CASSFRGVIAKNIQYF
TRBV6-6,15,.,TRBD2,TRBJ2-1,TGTGCCAGCAGTTACTCTAGCGGGAGGTACAATGAGCAGTTCTTC,CASSYSSGRYNEQFF
TRBV29-1,15,.,.,TRBJ2-5,TGCAGCGTTGAAGGCAGACAGGAAACTGGGGAGACCCAGTACTTC,CSVEGRQETGETQYF
TRBV6-1,15,.,TRBD1,TRBJ1-1,TGTGCCAGCAGTGGACAGGGGGCTCGGAACACTGAAGCTTTCTTT,CASSGQGARNTEAFF
TRBV5-1,15,.,.,TRBJ2-7,TGCGCCAGCAGCTTCCCACAGGGCGCCGTCTACGAGCAGTACTTC,CASSFPQGAVYEQYF
TRBV9,16,.,.,TRBJ1-3,TGTGCCAGCAGCGTTACGACGGCAATGAGGGGTAACACCATATATTTT,CASSVTTAMRGNTIYF
TRBV18,16,.,.,TRBJ2-5,TGTGCCAGCTCACCACTTCCGGGACCCTCCCAAGAGACCCAGTACTTC,CASSPLPGPSQETQYF
TRBV28,17,.,TRBD2,TRBJ2-7,TGTGCCAGCAGTTTGCCCCGGGCAACTAGCGAATCCTACGAGCAGTACTTC,CASSLPRATSESYEQYF
TRBV28,13,.,.,TRBJ1-1,TGTGCCAGCAGTAGGCCGGTTATCACTGAAGCTTTCTTT,CASSRPVITEAFF
TRBV28,15,.,.,TRBJ2-1,TGTGCCAGCAGTTTAGGTACTAGAGGGCGCAATGAGCAGTTCTTC,CASSLGTRGRNEQFF
TRBV29-1,14,.,.,TRBJ2-1,TGCAGCGTAGATGACAGGCAGACTTACAATGAGCAGTTCTTC,CSVDDRQTYNEQFF
TRBV5-6,16,.,.,TRBJ2-3,TGTGCCAGCAGCTTGGCCCGGGGCCTAGGCACAGATACGCAGTATTTT,CASSLARGLGTDTQYF
TRBV27,14,.,TRBD2,TRBJ2-5,TGTGCCAGCAGTCTACTAGCGGAGCAAGAGACCCAGTACTTC,CASSLLAEQETQYF
TRBV11-3,16,.,TRBD1,TRBJ2-5,TGTGCCAGCAGCTTAGATGGAGCAGGGGGTCTTGAGACCCAGTACTTC,CASSLDGAGGLETQYF
TRBV5-1,13,.,.,TRBJ2-7,TGCGCCAGCAGTTCTCTGGGTAGTTACGAGCAGTACTTC,CASSSLGSYEQYF
TRBV7-2,14,.,TRBD1,TRBJ1-5,TGTGCCAGCAGCCCCCAGGGGGGTGATCAGCCCCAGCATTTT,CASSPQGGDQPQHF
TRBV28,14,.,.,TRBJ2-7,TGTGCCAGCAGTCCGCGGATTCCGCCCTACGAGCAGTACTTC,CASSPRIPPYEQYF
TRBV25-1,13,once,.,TRBJ1-3,TGTGCCAGCAGTGAGATCTCTGGAAACACCATATATTTT,CASSEISGNTIYF
TRBV14,17,.,TRBD2,TRBJ2-1,TGTGCCAGCAGCCCCTATCCCGGGACTAGCGGGGACAATGAGCAGTTCTTC,CASSPYPGTSGDNEQFF